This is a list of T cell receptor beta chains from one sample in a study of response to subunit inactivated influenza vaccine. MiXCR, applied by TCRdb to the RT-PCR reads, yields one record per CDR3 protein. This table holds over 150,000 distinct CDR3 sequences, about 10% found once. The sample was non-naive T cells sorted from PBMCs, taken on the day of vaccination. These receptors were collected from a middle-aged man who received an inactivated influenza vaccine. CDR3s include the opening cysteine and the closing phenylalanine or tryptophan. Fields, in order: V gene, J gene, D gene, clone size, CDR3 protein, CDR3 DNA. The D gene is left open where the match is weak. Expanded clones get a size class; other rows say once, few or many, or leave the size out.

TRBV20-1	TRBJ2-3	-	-	CSARDVGETDTQYF	TGCAGTGCTAGAGACGTTGGGGAAACAGATACGCAGTATTTT
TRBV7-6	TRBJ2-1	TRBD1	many	CASSLRTGSVTEQFF	TGTGCCAGCAGCTTAAGGACAGGGTCTGTCACTGAGCAGTTCTTC
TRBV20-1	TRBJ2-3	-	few	CSAVFRQSSTDTQYF	TGCAGTGCTGTCTTTAGACAGTCTAGCACAGATACGCAGTATTTT
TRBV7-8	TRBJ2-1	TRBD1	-	CASSLWASGQGFHNEQFF	TGTGCCAGCAGCTTATGGGCATCAGGACAGGGGTTCCACAATGAGCAGTTCTTC
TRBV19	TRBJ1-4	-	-	CASSMVGRDEKLFF	TGTGCCAGTAGTATGGTCGGGAGGGACGAAAAACTGTTTTTT
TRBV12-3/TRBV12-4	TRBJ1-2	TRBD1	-	CASSLGGTVNYGYTF	TGTGCCAGCAGTTTAGGGGGGACAGTAAACTATGGCTACACCTTC
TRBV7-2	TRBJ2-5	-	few	CASSLFAGAGGETQYF	TGTGCCAGCAGCTTGTTTGCAGGGGCCGGGGGGGAGACCCAGTACTTC
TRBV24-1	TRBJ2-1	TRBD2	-	CATRLLAGAYNEQFF	TGTGCCACCCGCTTACTAGCGGGAGCTTACAATGAGCAGTTCTTC
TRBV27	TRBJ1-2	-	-	CASSPLGGPANYGYTF	TGTGCCAGCAGTCCGCTGGGGGGACCAGCTAACTATGGCTACACCTTC
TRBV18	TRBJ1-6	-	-	CASSLRDEDSPLHF	TGTGCCAGCTCACTCCGGGACGAGGATTCACCCCTCCACTTT
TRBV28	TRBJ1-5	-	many	CASSWGDTFNQPQHF	TGTGCCAGCAGCTGGGGGGACACTTTCAATCAGCCCCAGCATTTT
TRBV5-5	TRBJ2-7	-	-	CASSPGGGAIAAYEQYF	TGTGCCAGCAGCCCGGGCGGCGGGGCCATAGCGGCCTACGAGCAGTACTTC
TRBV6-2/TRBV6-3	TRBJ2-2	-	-	CASSYSPGFTGELFF	TGTGCCAGCAGTTACTCGCCGGGGTTCACCGGGGAGCTGTTTTTT
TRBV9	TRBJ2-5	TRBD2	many	CASSPQRGDQETQYF	TGTGCCAGCAGCCCCCAGCGGGGGGACCAAGAGACCCAGTACTTC
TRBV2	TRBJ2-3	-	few	CASSEKTETDTQYF	TGTGCCAGCAGTGAAAAGACGGAGACGGATACGCAGTATTTT
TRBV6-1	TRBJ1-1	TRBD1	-	CASSTGQGITEAFF	TGTGCCAGCAGTACGGGACAGGGAATCACTGAAGCTTTCTTT
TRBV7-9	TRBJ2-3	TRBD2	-	CASSRGLAGEGDTQYF	TGTGCCAGCAGCCGAGGGCTGGCGGGAGAGGGAGATACGCAGTATTTT
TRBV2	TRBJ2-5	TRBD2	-	CATRAGLAGETQYF	TGTGCCACGAGAGCGGGACTAGCGGGAGAGACCCAGTACTTC
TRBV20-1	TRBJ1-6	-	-	CSARDSQGIGSPLHF	TGCAGTGCTAGAGATTCTCAAGGGATAGGGTCACCCCTCCACTTT
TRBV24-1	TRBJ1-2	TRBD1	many	CATSEQGWRFTF	TGTGCCACCAGTGAACAGGGGTGGAGGTTCACCTTC
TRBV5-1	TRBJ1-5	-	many	CASSLGSGPGSPQHF	TGCGCCAGCAGCTTGGGGTCAGGCCCAGGTTCGCCCCAGCATTTT
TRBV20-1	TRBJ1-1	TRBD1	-	CSARAGQGLGTEASF	TGCAGTGCTAGAGCCGGACAGGGGCTGGGGACTGAAGCTTCCTTT
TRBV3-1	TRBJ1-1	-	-	CASSQSWLGLNTEAFF	TGTGCCAGCAGCCAATCGTGGCTAGGTCTGAACACTGAAGCTTTCTTT
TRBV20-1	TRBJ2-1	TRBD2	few	CSARELTSGSSRNEQFF	TGCAGTGCTCGCGAATTGACTAGCGGGAGTTCCCGCAATGAGCAGTTCTTC
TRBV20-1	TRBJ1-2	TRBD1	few	CSAQATGGFSQGYTF	TGCAGTGCTCAGGCGACAGGGGGATTTTCGCAGGGCTACACCTTC
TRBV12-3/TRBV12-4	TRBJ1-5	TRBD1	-	CASSPTGREPQHF	TGTGCCAGCAGTCCGACAGGGCGGGAGCCCCAGCATTTT
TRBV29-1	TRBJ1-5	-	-	CSVAQGNQPQHF	TGCAGCGTTGCTCAGGGCAATCAGCCCCAGCATTTT
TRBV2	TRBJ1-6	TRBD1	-	CASRVPGTGNSPLHF	TGTGCCAGCAGGGTGCCCGGGACAGGGAATTCACCCCTCCACTTT
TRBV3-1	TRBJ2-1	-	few	CASSQVPEFVSEQFF	TGTGCCAGCAGCCAAGTCCCTGAGTTCGTGAGTGAGCAGTTCTTC
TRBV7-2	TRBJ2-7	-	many	CASSLYGSTYEQYF	TGTGCCAGCAGCTTATACGGTTCTACCTACGAGCAGTACTTC